This is a list of T cell receptor beta chains from one sample in a study of blood T cell repertoires in COVID-19. Data came from immunoSEQ multiplex PCR; TCRdb stores just in-frame clones and leaves some out. The sample has some 170,000 clones, roughly 87% seen once; the top ten hold 8.4%. Material for sequencing was peripheral blood. The receptors come from a woman in her 70s with acute or convalescent COVID-19. Each CDR3 is given with its conserved first and last residue. D genes are given only for firm matches. A clone size is listed for some rows: how often the clone was seen (once, few, many), or a class if it is expanded.

>-|TRBD1|TRBJ2-5|TRBV7-2
TGTGCCAGCAGCCCCGCGACAGGGGTCGCGGGAGAGACCCAGTACTTC
CASSPATGVAGETQYF
>-|TRBD2|TRBJ2-3|TRBV7-2
TGTGCCAGCAGCTCAAAGCGGGGGGGCACAGATACGCAGTATTTT
CASSSKRGGTDTQYF
>-|TRBD1|TRBJ1-5|TRBV28
TGTGCCAGCACTGTAGACAGGGCCTTGGTGAGCAATCAGCCCCAGCATTTT
CASTVDRALVSNQPQHF
>-|TRBD2|TRBJ2-3|TRBV5-1
TGCGCCAGCAGCATTAAGACTAGCGGGAGCACAGATACGCAGTATTTT
CASSIKTSGSTDTQYF
>-|-|TRBJ1-2|TRBV6-5
TGTGCCAGCAGTTACTCAAGTCAGATCTATGGCTACACCTTC
CASSYSSQIYGYTF
>once|TRBD1|TRBJ1-1|TRBV5-6
TGTGCCAGCAGATATAACAGGGGTCTAAGAAACACTGAAGCTTTCTTT
CASRYNRGLRNTEAFF
>-|TRBD1|TRBJ2-2|TRBV15
TGTGCCACCAGCAGAGATCTATTAGGGGGCGCGGGCGGGGAGCTGTTTTTT
CATSRDLLGGAGGELFF
>-|-|TRBJ2-3|TRBV9
TGTGCCAGCAGCTCAGGGACTTTCACAGATACGCAGTATTTT
CASSSGTFTDTQYF
>-|TRBD1|TRBJ1-4|TRBV5-1
TGCGCCAGCAGCGTCGGACAGGGTACTGAAAAACTGTTTTTT
CASSVGQGTEKLFF
>-|TRBD1|TRBJ1-5|TRBV27
TGTGCCAGCAGTGTTCTTGCCTATTTGGGACAGGGGTGTTCCAATCAGCCCCAGCATTTT
CASSVLAYLGQGCSNQPQHF
>-|-|TRBJ2-7|TRBV28
TGTGCCAGCAGTGTCAGCTTCCGGAATCCAGGCGAGCAGTACTTC
CASSVSFRNPGEQYF
>-|-|TRBJ2-2|TRBV6-4
TGTGCCAGCACCCTAACCGGGGGTTTCGTCGCCGGGGAGCTGTTTTTT
CASTLTGGFVAGELFF
>few|-|TRBJ1-1|TRBV25-1
TGTGCCAGCAGTGAGTCCGGAGCTGAAGCTTTCTTT
CASSESGAEAFF
>once|-|TRBJ2-6|TRBV15
TGTGCCACCAGCCGACAGGGAGGCTCTGGGGCCAACGTCCTGACTTTC
CATSRQGGSGANVLTF
>-|TRBD2|TRBJ2-7|TRBV5-1
TGCGCCAGCTCCTTAGCGGGGGGGGACTACGAGCAGTACTTC
CASSLAGGDYEQYF
>-|-|TRBJ1-1|TRBV29-1
TGCAGCGTTGTTGCGTTATCCGGGGCTTTCTTT
CSVVALSGAFF
>few|TRBD1|TRBJ2-7|TRBV6-2/TRBV6-3
TGTGCCAGCAGTTACCCTAACAGGGGGCTTAGCTACGAGCAGTACTTC
CASSYPNRGLSYEQYF
>-|-|TRBJ1-1|TRBV5-1
TGCGCCAGCAGCTCGGACTTAATGAACACTGAAGCTTTCTTT
CASSSDLMNTEAFF
>-|-|TRBJ1-4|TRBV7-8
TGTGCCAGCAGCCCTAGTATTTCTGGTGAAAAACTGTTTTTT
CASSPSISGEKLFF
>-|TRBD1|TRBJ1-3|TRBV30
TGTGCCCAAGGACAGGGGCTTGTTGGAAACACCATATATTTT
CAQGQGLVGNTIYF
>-|TRBD1|TRBJ1-2|TRBV6-5
TGTGCCAGCAGTTACCTACAGGGGGGTTACTATGGCTACACCTTC
CASSYLQGGYYGYTF
>-|TRBD1|TRBJ2-5|TRBV2
TGTGCCACCGGGACAGGGGGCTTGGAGACCCAGTACTTC
CATGTGGLETQYF
>-|-|TRBJ1-2|TRBV6-4
TGTGCCAGCAGTGAGGACAGTGGCTATGGCTACACCTTC
CASSEDSGYGYTF
>-|TRBD2|TRBJ2-7|TRBV2
TGTGCCAGCAGTGAAGAGCGGGAGGATCACTACGAGCAGTACTTC
CASSEEREDHYEQYF
>-|-|TRBJ1-5|TRBV5-3
TGTGCCAGAAGCTCAATTTCGACCGGACAACTAAATAGCAATCAGCCCCAGCATTTT
CARSSISTGQLNSNQPQHF
>-|TRBD1|TRBJ1-5|TRBV7-4
TGTGCCAGCAGCTTCTATACCTACAGGGGAAAGGAGAAGAACAATCAGCCCCAGCATTTT
CASSFYTYRGKEKNNQPQHF
>few|-|TRBJ1-2|TRBV14
TGTGCCAGCAGCCGCCGGAGTGCGTTTGGATTGGGGGCTTTAAATGGCTACACCTTC
CASSRRSAFGLGALNGYTF
>-|TRBD2|TRBJ2-1|TRBV5-1
TGCGCCAGCAGCTTGGCCCTGGGAGGGGCCTACAATGAGCAGTTCTTC
CASSLALGGAYNEQFF
>-|TRBD2|TRBJ2-5|TRBV7-2
TGTGCCAGCAGCTCCACCTTAACTAGCGGGGGGCAAGAGACCCAGTACTTC
CASSSTLTSGGQETQYF
>-|TRBD1|TRBJ2-4|TRBV6-2/TRBV6-3
TGTGCCAGCAGTACCGGGACAGGTGGAGCGGAGAACATTCAGTACTTC
CASSTGTGGAENIQYF
>once|-|TRBJ1-1|TRBV5-1
TGCGCCAGCAGCCTCCTAATGAACACTGAAGCTTTCTTT
CASSLLMNTEAFF
>-|TRBD2|TRBJ2-7|TRBV4-2
TGTGCCAGCAGCCAAGTGGCTAGCGGGGCGTACGAGCAGTACTTC
CASSQVASGAYEQYF
>-|TRBD2|TRBJ2-1|TRBV6-4
TGTGCCAGCAGTGAGACTAGCGGGAGAAACAATGAGCAGTTCTTC
CASSETSGRNNEQFF
>once|TRBD1|TRBJ1-2|TRBV9
TGTGCCAGCAGCGTCGGGACAGGCCCTGATGGCTACACCTTC
CASSVGTGPDGYTF
>once|TRBD1|TRBJ1-2|TRBV28
TGTGCCAGCAGGCAGACAGGGAGCTATGGCTACACCTTC
CASRQTGSYGYTF
>-|TRBD1|TRBJ1-2|TRBV5-6
TGTGCCAGCAGCGCCGGGACAGGGGTCTATGGCTACACCTTC
CASSAGTGVYGYTF
>-|-|TRBJ2-1|TRBV7-2
TGTGCCAGCAGACATGATCCCAATGAGCAGTTCTTC
CASRHDPNEQFF
>-|TRBD1|TRBJ2-1|TRBV5-1
TGCGCCAGCAGCCCGACAGGGTCCCTTTACAATGAGCAGTTCTTC
CASSPTGSLYNEQFF
>-|TRBD1|TRBJ2-7|TRBV28
TGTGCCAGCAGTTCCCAAAGGACAGGCTACGAGCAGTACTTC
CASSSQRTGYEQYF
>-|-|TRBJ2-1|TRBV30
TGTGCCTGGAGTGCATCAGGGGGGCGGTACAATGAGCAGTTCTTC
CAWSASGGRYNEQFF
>-|TRBD1|TRBJ1-2|TRBV27
TGTGCCAGCAGTTCCCTAGGACAGGGTAACTATGGCTACACCTTC
CASSSLGQGNYGYTF
>-|-|TRBJ2-6|TRBV10-3
TGTGCCATCAGTGACAGTCTCTCCTCTGGGGCCAACGTCCTGACTTTC
CAISDSLSSGANVLTF
>-|TRBD1|TRBJ2-1|TRBV4-3
TGCGCCAGCAGTCGAATTGCGCAGGGGGCGCCGGGCAATGAGCAGTTCTTC
CASSRIAQGAPGNEQFF
>-|-|TRBJ1-2|TRBV7-2
TGTGCCAGCAGCGGGACACAACACTATGGCTACACCTTC
CASSGTQHYGYTF
>few|TRBD1|TRBJ1-2|TRBV7-8
TGTGCCAGCAGCTTTGCGATAAAGACAGGGAACGATGGCTACACCTTC
CASSFAIKTGNDGYTF
>once|-|TRBJ2-7|TRBV28
TGTGCCAGCAGTCCAACGCGGGTAACCTACGAGCAGTACTTC
CASSPTRVTYEQYF
>-|-|TRBJ2-4|TRBV7-2
TGTGCCAGCAGCTACGGACAGTCCAAAAACATTCAGTACTTC
CASSYGQSKNIQYF
>-|TRBD2|TRBJ2-7|TRBV11-2
TGTGCCAGCAGCCCGACGGCGGGAGGGCCTTTCGAGCAGTACTTC
CASSPTAGGPFEQYF
>-|-|TRBJ1-5|TRBV7-9
TGTGCCAGCAGCTTCGCGACAGGAGGCAATCAGCCCCAGCATTTT
CASSFATGGNQPQHF
>-|-|TRBJ1-1|TRBV5-6
TGTGCCAGCAGCTTCCAGGGCACCTTCAACACTGAAGCTTTCTTT
CASSFQGTFNTEAFF
>-|-|TRBJ2-7|TRBV3-1/TRBV3-2
TGTGCCAGCAGCGGCGGCCGCGGTTTTCTTCACGAGCAGTACTTC
CASSGGRGFLHEQYF
>-|-|TRBJ1-6|TRBV4-3
TGCGCCAGCAGCCAAGATATAAATTCACCCCTCCACTTT
CASSQDINSPLHF